Sequencing of this TCR beta chain was carried out in a study of T cells after yellow fever vaccination. Germline V gives CDR1 SSHAT, CDR2 FNYEAQ (reference sequence). This CDR3 contains 15 residues. Study-level findings and limits: Contaminating bulk clonotypes could be abundant in FACS-sorted repertoires. Subsequent booster samples again held most clones from primary vaccination (96% CD4, roughly 91% CD8).

On this clonotype: Its antigen is unidentified. One end of the junction varies from germline; a read error may be responsible.

TCR cDNA, made by 5'RACE template switching, carried an added universal primer site and UMIs. TCRdb processed the 5' RACE reads anew with MiXCR; each CDR3 protein has one entry. Among about 73,000 distinct CDR3 sequences, approximately 7.5% were seen once, and the ten largest hold 41%. The chain has TRBV7-7 and TRBJ2-1; D is perhaps TRBD2 (6 bases). Here the sequenced sample was CD8+ T cells sorted from PBMCs, taken on the day of the yellow fever booster vaccination. The receptor comes from a man aged 30-40 years who received the YFV17D yellow fever vaccine. CDR3 DNA sequence: TGTGCTAGCAGCCATCAGCGGGCTTCCTACAATGAGCAGTTCTTC. This gives the protein CASSHQRASYNEQFF.